Below are 14 T cell receptor beta chains sequenced from a single sample in a study of T cell repertoires in cytomegalovirus infection. From the reads, TCRdb called clonotypes with MiXCR, one entry per CDR3 protein. The sample includes hundreds of thousands of distinct CDR3 sequences, about a sixth of them seen just once. Material for sequencing was PBMCs. The receptor set was obtained from a human donor in good health (CMV status not recorded). Some clones in this sample may be carry-over from other donors' samples.

This clonotype was detected a few times. V usage is TRBV20-1 and J usage is TRBJ2-1; a weak D match, TRBD2 (6 bases). Trimming stripped 1 base from V and 7 bases from J, with 8 bases between. Per the germline V gene, CDR1 is DFQATT and CDR2 is SNEGSKA (reference sequence). The CDR3 length is 12 residues. The CDR3 protein is CSARAGVNEQFF. In DNA, the CDR3 is TGCAGTGCTAGAGCGGGGGTAAATGAGCAGTTCTTC.

In its sample, this clonotype was seen a few times. This chain connects TRBV2 to TRBJ1-4; 11 bases fit TRBD1. The CDR3 length is 14 residues. Germline V gives CDR1 SNHLY, CDR2 FYNNEI. Losses at the gene ends were 11 bases for V and 5 bases for J; bases not matched to a gene: 7. CDR3 loop: CAGSRDRGNEKLFF. The CDR3 coding sequence is TGTGCCGGATCCCGGGACAGGGGGAATGAAAAACTGTTTTTT.

The table lists this clonotype with many counts. The CDR3 loop reads CASRTSGSGDTQYF. The CDR3 DNA follows: TGTGCCAGCAGGACTAGCGGGAGTGGAGATACGCAGTATTTT. This chain connects TRBV7-2 to TRBJ2-3, with TRBD2 matching 12 bases. This CDR3 has 14 amino acids. V lost 6 bases and J lost 5; bases outside the gene matches: 3. Germline assignment: CDR1 SGHTA and CDR2 FQGNSA.

This rearrangement joins TRBV28 to TRBJ1-5; 9 bases line up with TRBD1. The CDR3 runs to 16 residues. Germline loops: CDR1 MDHEN, CDR2 SYDVKM. The V and J ends lost 2 bases and 9 bases, in that order; junction bases with no gene match: 11. CDR3 sequence (DNA): TGTGCCAGCAGTTTAGCCCCCCGGGACAGGGTTTGGCCCCAGCATTTT. Translation gives CASSLAPRDRVWPQHF.

This clonotype was observed a few times. The rearrangement links TRBV2 to TRBJ1-1, with D hard to call. This CDR3 has 14 residues. Germline V gives CDR1 SNHLY, CDR2 FYNNEI. Trimming took 4 bases from V and 0 from J, leaving 9 bases between them. The CDR3 sequence is CASSARVMNTEAFF. In DNA form, the CDR3 reads TGTGCCAGCAGTGCTAGAGTCATGAACACTGAAGCTTTCTTT.

Many counts were recorded for this clonotype. The V gene is TRBV7-2, the J gene TRBJ2-5; no reliable D call. This CDR3 has 13 residues. The V end was cut by 0 bases, the J end by 5 bases, with 7 bases between. Germline-derived CDR1 and CDR2 are SGHTA and FQGNSA. CDR3 protein: CASSLAAKETQYF. The CDR3 DNA sequence: TGTGCCAGCAGCTTAGCGGCTAAGGAGACCCAGTACTTC.

This clonotype was observed at least ten times. The V and J genes are TRBV12-3 or TRBV12-4 and TRBJ2-1; 8 nucleotides line up with TRBD2. The CDR3 consists of 16 residues. V was pared by 6 bases and J by 4 bases, with 11 bases of the junction left unmatched. CDR3 sequence reads: CASSPRGAGGYNEQFF. DNA of the CDR3: TGTGCCAGCAGCCCCCGGGGGGCGGGAGGTTACAATGAGCAGTTCTTC.

The chain is built from TRBV12-3 or TRBV12-4 and TRBJ2-2, with 10 positions matching TRBD1. The J segment lost 7 bases and the V segment lost 3 bases, leaving 2 bases of the junction unmatched. The CDR3 loop spans 14 amino acids. The CDR3 bases are TGTGCCAGCAGTTTGACAGGGGGCGACGGGGAGCTGTTTTTT. Its protein is CASSLTGGDGELFF.

V and J are TRBV10-3 and TRBJ1-1; D is possibly TRBD1 (6 bases). This CDR3 spans 13 amino acids. V was trimmed by 7 bases and J by 5 bases, leaving 14 bases between them. Germline V lookup: CDR1 ENHRY, CDR2 SYGVKD. CDR3 DNA: TGTGCCATCAAATTTTCAGGGGAGACTGAAGCTTTCTTT. Its translation is CAIKFSGETEAFF.

This clonotype appeared many times. The chain combines TRBV6-1 with TRBJ2-7; 8 bases align to TRBD2. The CDR3 is 15 residues long. Germline CDR1 is MNHNS and CDR2 is SASEGT. V dropped 6 bases and J dropped 2; count of bases not matched to a gene: 9. The CDR3 sequence: CASRPIAGTPYEQYF. In nucleotides, the CDR3 is TGTGCCAGCAGACCAATAGCGGGGACTCCCTACGAGCAGTACTTC.

As regards this clonotype: Since a much larger clone is just one base distant, this may be a read error. J is TRBJ2-1 and V is TRBV24-1; a possible D gene is TRBD2 (5 bases). V was shortened by 0 bases and J by 5 bases, with 13 bases between the two germline ends. CDR1 and CDR2 from the germline V gene are KGHDR and SFDVKD. The CDR3 contains 16 residues. The CDR3 reads CATSDLPCLRDNEQFF. The CDR3 nucleotides read TGTGCCACCAGTGATTTGCCGTGTCTGAGGGACAATGAGCAGTTCTTC.

This clonotype came up many times. This chain links TRBV7-2 with TRBJ1-5; D gene ambiguous. The V gene's germline CDR1 is SGHTA and CDR2 FQGNSA. V lost 3 bases, J lost 1 base, and 4 bases lay in between. This CDR3 contains 13 residues. This CDR3 reads CASSFESNQPQHF. The DNA for the CDR3 is TGTGCCAGCAGCTTCGAAAGCAATCAGCCCCAGCATTTT.

This chain uses TRBV6-1 with TRBJ2-6, with a weak D call TRBD1 (6 bases). The CDR3 covers 18 residues. In germline, CDR1 is MNHNS, CDR2 SASEGT. Trimming removed 6 bases at V and 0 bases at J, with 18 bases between. In nucleotides, the CDR3 is TGTGCCAGCAGAGTCCGGGACACCCAGATCTCTGGGGCCAACGTCCTGACTTTC. Translating gives CASRVRDTQISGANVLTF.

This clonotype was found many times. The rearrangement links TRBV7-2 to TRBJ1-6; D is unclear. Trimming cost V 5 bases and J 9 bases, with 8 bases left between them. This CDR3 contains 12 residues. Germline V gene sequence: CDR1 SGHTA, CDR2 FQGNSA. The CDR3 protein is CASSPPGSPLHF. CDR3 nucleotide sequence: TGTGCCAGCAGCCCCCCGGGTTCACCCCTCCACTTT.